This T cell receptor (beta chain) was recovered during a study of blood T cell repertoires in COVID-19. TCRdb's table, derived via immunoSEQ multiplex PCR, lists solely in-frame clones and lacks some. The table shows hundreds of thousands of clones, with approximately 92% occurring only once. CDR3 size: 15 residues. V dropped 5 bases and J dropped 4; count of bases not matched to a gene: 9. The sample was PBMCs or T cells enriched from blood (not recorded which). This sequence originates from a young man who had recovered from COVID-19. This rearrangement joins TRBV5-3 to TRBJ1-2; 9 positions match TRBD1. TRBV5-3 is an ORF; its function is uncertain. As DNA, the CDR3 is TGTGCCAGAAGTTATACCGGGACAGGGCGCTATGGCTACACCTTC. It encodes CARSYTGTGRYGYTF.